This T cell receptor (beta chain) was retrieved from a study of metastatic and nonmetastatic thyroid tumors. Study summary: Repertoire comparison spanned blood and tumor or nodule tissue of malignant and benign thyroid patients. Findings of the study overall: A significant increase in TCR beta diversity was reportedly seen in malignant thyroid tumors relative to benign nodules, in blood and tumor.

Before thyroid surgery, none of the patients had received any treatment. Methods used by the authors: A classifier of distant metastasis in papillary thyroid cancer was built from CDR3 differences (across clinicopathological groups). TCRdb reprocessed the PCR reads via MiXCR. Clone size and V and J calls follow TCRdb, not the original study. Of about 15,000 clones listed, over 25% are singletons. This clone was seen only a few times. Its antigen remains unknown. The TCR sequence derives from a female donor with papillary thyroid cancer or a benign thyroid nodule (not recorded which). Some clones in this sample may be carry-over from other donors' samples. The source material was tumor tissue.

In DNA, the CDR3 is TGTGCCAGCACTCCTTTTGAGGGCCCGAGCAATCAGCCCCAGCATTTT. Encoded protein: CASTPFEGPSNQPQHF. This sequence joins TRBV6-1 and TRBJ1-5, with unresolved D. The CDR3 is 16 residues long. CDR1 MNHNS and CDR2 SASEGT come from the germline V gene. Trimming shortened V by 7 bases and J by 1 base, and 17 bases separated the two germline ends.